Listed here are 21 T cell receptor beta chains from one sample, sequenced in a study of cytomegalovirus exposure and HLA in healthy donors. This PCR relied on a set of 60 Vbeta primers and 13 Jbeta primers. The data were produced by immunoSEQ multiplex PCR, yet TCRdb's version contains in-frame clones alone and is incomplete. The table includes 150,000 to 200,000 clones, 80% detected once. Sequenced input: PBMCs. These receptors were obtained from a woman in her forties or fifties in good health and CMV-seropositive.

The chain recombines TRBV6-1 with TRBJ1-2; 7 nucleotides line up with TRBD1. The V gene end was trimmed by 7 bases and the J gene end by 6 bases; junction bases not matched to a gene: 14. Germline-derived CDR1 and CDR2 are MNHNS and SASEGT. This CDR3 comprises 15 residues. CDR3 in amino acids: CASNRDSQRSHGYTF. DNA for the CDR3: TGTGCCAGCAATAGGGACAGTCAGCGCTCACATGGCTACACCTTC.

V usage is TRBV7-9 and J usage is TRBJ1-1; the match to TRBD1 covers 10 bases. The germline V gene encodes CDR1 SEHNR and CDR2 FQNEAQ (reference sequence). Losses at the gene ends were 1 base for V and 4 bases for J; bases not matched to a gene: 3. The CDR3 length is 15 residues. The chain's CDR3 is CASSLGDRGSTEAFF. In DNA form, the CDR3 reads TGTGCCAGCAGCTTAGGGGACAGGGGCTCCACTGAAGCTTTCTTT.

V usage is TRBV13 and J usage is TRBJ1-1; no clear D gene. V lost 5 bases and J 0 bases, leaving 10 bases between the germline ends. The CDR3 sequence is 14 residues long. CDR1 is PRHDT and CDR2 is FYEKMQ in the germline V gene (reference sequence). The CDR3 DNA sequence: TGTGCCAGCAGCGGACGGGAGTTGAACACTGAAGCTTTCTTT. This translates into CASSGRELNTEAFF.

Worth noting for this clone: At one boundary the junction diverges from the germline segment, which might be a read error. The chain links TRBV18 to TRBJ2-3; D might be TRBD1 (5 bases). Germline-derived CDR1 and CDR2 are KGHSH and LQKENI. This CDR3 has 17 residues. Here the CDR3 DNA reads TGTGCCAGCTCCCCACAACAGGTCAGGCAAAGCACAGATACGCAGTATTTT. It codes for CASSPQQVRQSTDTQYF.

The J gene is TRBJ2-6, the V gene TRBV19, with 8 bases lining up with TRBD2. This CDR3 has 16 residues. In germline, CDR1 is LNHDA, CDR2 SQIVND (reference sequence). Trimming took 5 bases from V and 2 from J; bases not matched to a gene: 5. The CDR3 nucleotides are TGTGCCAGTAGTCGGGGGGGGTCCGCTGGGGCCAACGTCCTGACTTTC. Residues: CASSRGGSAGANVLTF. The full variable domain, completed using reference TRBV19 and TRBJ2-6, is DGGITQSPKYLFRKEGQNVTLSCEQNLNHDAMYWYRQDPGQGLRLIYYSQIVNDFQKGDIAEGYSVSREKKESFPLTVTSAQKNPTAFYLCASSRGGSAGANVLTFGAGSRLTVL.

The chain is built from TRBV28 and TRBJ2-3; 7 nucleotides align to TRBD2. V lost 8 bases to trimming and J lost 11 bases; unmatched junction nucleotides: 10. This CDR3 is 12 amino acids long. Germline V lookup: CDR1 MDHEN, CDR2 SYDVKM. The chain's CDR3 is CASRPRDYMQYF. CDR3 DNA sequence: TGTGCCAGCCGGCCCCGGGACTACATGCAGTATTTT. Together with reference TRBV28 and TRBJ2-3, the CDR3 gives the full variable domain: DVKVTQSSRYLVKRTGEKVFLECVQDMDHENMFWYRQDPGLGLRLIYFSYDVKMKEKGDIPEGYSVSREKKERFSLILESASTNQTSMYLCASRPRDYMQYFGPGTRLTVL.

V and J are TRBV7-6 and TRBJ2-7; TRBD1 agrees at 7 bases. The CDR3 runs to 14 residues. Germline V CDR1 and CDR2: SGHVS, FNYEAQ. The J segment lost 2 bases and the V segment lost 4 bases, leaving 5 bases of the junction unmatched. This CDR3 reads CASSSGTEPYEQYF. The CDR3 nucleotides read TGTGCCAGCAGCTCAGGGACAGAACCCTACGAGCAGTACTTC.

The chain carries TRBV7-8 and TRBJ2-7; no definite D call. Germline lookup yields CDR1 SGHVS and CDR2 FQNEAQ. V dropped 5 bases and J dropped 6 bases, with 17 bases sitting between them. There are 14 residues in the CDR3. The CDR3 nucleotides read TGTGCCAGCAGCCCCCGGGTTGAGCCCAGCGAGCAGTACTTC. Translated, it gives CASSPRVEPSEQYF.

This chain uses TRBV19 with TRBJ1-1, with a weak D call TRBD1 (6 bases). The V end was cut by 4 bases, the J end by 3 bases, with 12 bases between. Germline lookup yields CDR1 LNHDA and CDR2 SQIVND (reference sequence). CDR3 length: 14 residues. CDR3 sequence reads: CASSRGGWDTEAFF. DNA for the CDR3: TGTGCCAGTAGTAGGGGGGGCTGGGACACTGAAGCTTTCTTT.

The V and J genes are TRBV18 and TRBJ2-1; the D gene is possibly TRBD2 (6 bases). From germline, CDR1 is KGHSH and CDR2 LQKENI. The germline V and J ends were trimmed by 11 bases and 6 bases, with 20 bases remaining between them. The CDR3 has 14 residues. CDR3 amino acids: CAGEAYRRVNEQFF. In nucleotides, the CDR3 is TGTGCCGGTGAGGCCTACAGGAGGGTCAATGAGCAGTTCTTC.

The chain links TRBV28 to TRBJ2-2; possible D gene TRBD2, 6 bases. The germline CDR1 and CDR2 sequences are MDHEN and SYDVKM. The CDR3 loop spans 15 amino acids. Trimming cost V 6 bases and J 4 bases, with 15 bases left between them. The CDR3 sequence is CASRSSELRTGELFF. CDR3 DNA sequence: TGTGCCAGCAGGTCTAGCGAGCTTCGCACCGGGGAGCTGTTTTTT.

This CDR3 reads CASSLTGGTGGTGELFF. Here the CDR3 DNA reads TGTGCCAGTAGTTTGACAGGGGGCACAGGGGGCACCGGGGAGCTGTTTTTT. The chain joins TRBV19 to TRBJ2-2; TRBD1 matches at 10 bases. Germline V gene data show CDR1 as LNHDA and CDR2 as SQIVND (reference sequence). This CDR3 has 17 residues. Losses at the gene ends were 5 bases for V and 4 bases for J; bases not matched to a gene: 10.

The chain joins TRBV4-3 to TRBJ1-2; TRBD1 is a possible D gene (5 bases). V was trimmed by 0 bases and J by 7 bases, leaving 12 bases between them. Germline V lookup: CDR1 LGHNA, CDR2 YSLEER. This CDR3 spans 14 amino acids. This CDR3 reads CASSQEIVGAGYTF. CDR3 DNA: TGCGCCAGCAGCCAAGAAATTGTTGGGGCTGGCTACACCTTC.

The chain has TRBV11-2 and TRBJ2-7; TRBD2 matches at 7 bases. Germline V gives CDR1 SGHAT, CDR2 FQNNGV. The CDR3 runs 13 residues. After removal of 3 bases from V and 5 bases from J, the junction contained 4 bases not matched to a gene. CDR3 sequence: CASSLWEGNEQYF. The CDR3 nucleotides read TGTGCCAGCAGCTTGTGGGAGGGCAACGAGCAGTACTTC.

The gene calls are TRBV6-4 and TRBJ2-3; D gene uncertain. This CDR3 region has 13 residues. Trimming removed 6 bases from V and 3 bases from J, with 10 bases in between. Looked up from germline, CDR1 is MRHNA and CDR2 is SNTAGT. CDR3 coding DNA: TGTGCCAGCAGCGAGACTGCTACAGATACGCAGTATTTT. Its translation: CASSETATDTQYF.

The chain couples TRBV30 to TRBJ1-5; D remains ambiguous. Per germline, CDR1 GTSNPN and CDR2 SVGIG (reference sequence). V was clipped by 0 bases and J by 0 bases, with 9 bases between them. The CDR3 length is 15 residues. In DNA form, the CDR3 reads TGTGCCTGGAGTGTACTAAGTTCTAGCAATCAGCCCCAGCATTTT. Translating it yields CAWSVLSSSNQPQHF.

This clone has only a few counts. The junction and the germline gene differ at one end; a read error may be behind it. This chain connects TRBV19 to TRBJ2-1; 7 bases fit TRBD1. This CDR3 is 14 amino acids long. CDR1 is LNHDA, CDR2 SQIVND, per germline (reference sequence). Here the CDR3 reads CASSPRTESSQGVF. CDR3 sequence (DNA): TGTGCCAGTAGTCCCAGGACAGAGTCCTCCCAGGGGGTCTTC.

The chain couples TRBV7-2 to TRBJ1-2; possibly TRBD1 for D (5 bases). With 5 bases removed from V and 1 base from J, the gap between germline ends came to 11 bases. This CDR3 region has 14 residues. The germline V gene has CDR1 SGHTA and CDR2 FQGNSA. CDR3 in DNA: TGTGCCAGCAGCGATCGGAGGGGTAACTATGGCTACACCTTC. Translated: CASSDRRGNYGYTF.

This chain connects TRBV6-5 to TRBJ2-7; TRBD2 might be the D (6 bases). This CDR3 region has 14 residues. Germline CDR1 reads MNHEY; CDR2 reads SVGAGI. V dropped 7 bases and J dropped 3 bases, with 16 bases sitting between them. Written as DNA, the CDR3 is TGTGCCAGCAAAAACACGGGGGAAGTCTACGAGCAGTACTTC. Protein sequence: CASKNTGEVYEQYF.

J is TRBJ2-7 and V is TRBV7-9; 8 bases are shared with TRBD2. CDR1 is SEHNR and CDR2 is FQNEAQ in the germline V gene (reference sequence). This CDR3 is 16 amino acids long. The CDR3 region has the DNA TGTTCCATCTATTCGAGCGGGAGAGGTGGGGGCTACGAGCAGTACTTC. It translates to CSIYSSGRGGGYEQYF.

V usage is TRBV9 and J usage is TRBJ2-2, with 8 bases aligning to TRBD2. The CDR3 length is 14 residues. Trimming removed 4 bases from V and 7 bases from J; junction bases left unmatched: 6. From germline, CDR1 is SGDLS and CDR2 YYNGEE. The CDR3 coding sequence is TGTGCCAGCAGCCGAGCGGGAGTAAGCGGGGAGCTGTTTTTT. This sequence encodes CASSRAGVSGELFF.